Listed here is a single T cell receptor beta chain. No cognate antigen has been identified for it. Per-base qualities were not stored, and no clone one base away is much larger. In the prospective study, participants were 18 to 89 years old, resided in about two dozen geographic areas of the United States, and were enrolled through a virtual design. Cohort assignment in the prospective study relied on participant-reported clinical history from a screening survey and a study questionnaire. ImmuneRACE Cohort 3 recovered participants were defined by two consecutive negative NP/OP PCR tests, healthcare professional clearance, or symptom resolution. In the prospective study, mobile phlebotomists collected whole blood, serum and a nasopharyngeal or oropharyngeal swab from each participant. Prospective study participants could optionally give additional blood draws and questionnaires over a roughly two-month period. Prospective study blood samples were shipped either frozen or at room temperature before DNA extraction.

The CDR3 sequence holds 16 residues, the cysteine and phenylalanine included. The DNA shown is the 48-base CDR3, in frame from base 1. The junction carries 18 bases between V and J, which are trimmed by 3 bases and 7 bases respectively. Per the germline V gene (reference sequence), LNHNV is the CDR1 and YYDKDF is the CDR2. This sample stems from a study of blood T cell repertoires in COVID-19 (dated by TCRdb to about 2020). At the level of the whole study: Collaborator samples came from the United States, Italy and Spain and covered acute and convalescent phases of COVID-19. The repertoires were released in a freely available public database intended as a resource for research on the immune response to SARS-CoV-2. The dataset comprised deeply sampled blood TCRbeta repertoires from subjects exposed to, actively infected with, or recovered from COVID-19. The material from the prospective study consisted of cDNA or gDNA derived from T cells, B-cell-depleted T cells, or PBMCs. Where available, HLA class I and class II types were taken from metadata supplied by the sample provider and were not determined by assay-based typing. The samples were drawn from the first 160 participants of the ongoing ImmuneRACE study and from 1,254 subjects provided by 6 global collaborators. A de-identified subject ID, COVID-19 status, age in years and sex were almost always included in the sample metadata. The paper as a whole reports these results and caveats: The amount of clinical and demographic metadata varied by source and participant and was provided uncurated.

TCRbeta CDR3 regions were amplified from genomic DNA by means of the immunoSEQ Assay, a bias-controlled multiplex PCR. Turning to the authors' computational methods: Nucleated cell counts per sample were estimated from amplification of reference gene primers within the assay. To quantify the absolute abundance of each unique TCRbeta CDR3 rearrangement, sequence reads were collapsed and filtered. For each sample, productive Simpson clonality was calculated as the square root of Simpson's diversity index across productive rearrangements. The table comes from immuneACCESS by way of TCRdb, which keeps in-frame sequences with V and J called. Part of the clones is missing from these tables; in studies checked, under half for an unresolved V gene and the rest for unknown reasons. The DNA gave D and trimming, while V, J and clone size come from that table. The sample records a few hundred thousand clones, 88% of which are singletons. The top ten clonotypes cover less than 3% of the sample.

This receptor was taken from a woman aged 50 to 60 who had recovered from COVID-19. The sequence joins TRBV15 to TRBJ1-4, and the D gene may be TRBD1, 6 bases matching. The sample comprised PBMCs or T cells enriched from blood (not recorded which). The DNA sequence is TGTGCCACCAGCAGCTTATTACAGGGCGGGGGTGAAAAACTGTTTTTT. Its translation is CATSSLLQGGGEKLFF.